This T cell receptor (beta chain) came from a study of blood T cell repertoires in COVID-19. Study in general: Both acute and convalescent COVID-19 samples were obtained from the United States, Italy and Spain. T cells, B-cell-depleted T cells, or PBMCs provided the cDNA or gDNA that served as material.

Original analysis: Amplified reference gene primers provided the basis for estimating nucleated cell counts. Clones were sequenced by immunoSEQ multiplex PCR, and TCRdb holds only the in-frame ones, with some missing. Clonal size and the V and J genes are those of that table, whereas D and trimming came from the DNA. This sample yields about 310,000 clones, of which 85% to 90% are seen a single time; about 1% belongs to the top ten. Germline V CDR1 and CDR2: MNHEY, SMNVEV (reference sequence). The CDR3 contains 15 residues. V gave up 5 bases and J gave up 1 base, with 14 bases separating them. During active infection, Seattle patients enrolled and were then monitored through disease.

The material sequenced was peripheral blood. V and J are TRBV27 and TRBJ2-5; D unresolved. The receptor comes from a woman between 40 and 55 years old with COVID-19, enrolled during active disease. The CDR3 here is CASSPAGKFQETQYF. CDR3 bases: TGTGCCAGCAGTCCTGCCGGTAAATTCCAAGAGACCCAGTACTTC.